This paragraph reports one TCR beta chain. Its specificity is not known. Germline lookup yields CDR1 MDHEN and CDR2 SYDVKM. This CDR3 has 15 residues. J gave up 4 bases and V 4 bases, and 8 bases lay outside the gene matches. This sample is part of a study of cytomegalovirus exposure and HLA in healthy donors. Vbeta (60) and Jbeta (13) primers were used in the PCR. Some clones are missing from TCRdb's copy, which holds only in-frame ones; the method was immunoSEQ multiplex PCR. The table includes roughly 89,000 clones, over 55% detected once. Study-level findings and limits: Later on, an analysis tied approximately 17,000 TCR beta sequences to HLA alleles at 0.05 false discovery rate.

The V and J genes are TRBV28 and TRBJ2-5; the match to TRBD2 covers 8 bases. The specimen sequenced was PBMCs. The TCR was taken from a woman between 45 and 65 years old in good health and CMV-seropositive. The CDR3 is CASSWGHAGGETQYF. The DNA of the CDR3 is TGTGCCAGCAGTTGGGGACACGCGGGAGGAGAGACCCAGTACTTC.